This T cell receptor beta chain was found in a study of shared clonotypes between healthy human individuals. Broader study findings: Of the naive CD4 clonotypes, roughly 5.2% were shared across a handful of donors. Investigators expected sequencing depth to affect clonotype sharing among donors. Non-shared clonotypes showed lower generation probabilities than clonotypes common to all four donors.

Germline V gene lookup returns CDR1 SGHDT and CDR2 YYEEEE. CDR3 length: 14 amino acids. V was trimmed by 2 bases and J by 7 bases, leaving 13 bases between them. On this clone: Its matching antigen is unknown.

In the original workflow: Sequence data from immunoSEQ were junction-only and lacked quality scores; consequently, filtering differed. TCRdb keeps only in-frame clones here, not all; method: immunoSEQ multiplex PCR. From that table come the V and J calls and clone size; the DNA was used to work out D and trimming. Among millions of clones listed, over 85% were seen once. The sample comprised naive CD4+ T cells from PBMCs. Noted subset: CD45RA+ positively selected. J is TRBJ2-1 and V is TRBV5-6, with D perhaps assigned TRBD1 or TRBD2 (6 bases each). The TCR originated in a man aged 18 to 29 in good health. Some clones in this sample may be carry-over from other donors' samples. The CDR3 loop is CASSFRGGRNEQFF. The CDR3 DNA follows: TGTGCCAGCAGCTTCAGGGGAGGTAGGAATGAGCAGTTCTTC.